These T cell receptor beta chains were read from a single sample in a study of blood T cell repertoires in COVID-19. Using immunoSEQ multiplex PCR, the repertoire was profiled, and TCRdb retains in-frame clones only, with some absent. Of 35,000 to 40,000 clones in the sample, about 88% were seen once. Source material: peripheral blood. Receptors were obtained from a man aged 65-85 years with acute or convalescent COVID-19. Each CDR3 is given with its conserved first and last residue. The D gene is left open where the match is weak. Only part of the rows carry a size: once, few, many, or a class if the clone is expanded.

j_call | clone_size | v_call | d_call | cdr3_aa | cdr3_nt
TRBJ2-5 | - | TRBV5-1 | - | CASSLGQQETQYF | TGCGCCAGCAGCTTGGGACAGCAAGAGACCCAGTACTTC
TRBJ1-4 | - | TRBV11-2 | - | CASSRRTSGEKLFF | TGTGCCAGCAGCCGACGGACATCCGGGGAAAAACTGTTTTTT
TRBJ2-1 | - | TRBV19 | TRBD2 | CATRMTSSSNEQFF | TGTGCCACCCGAATGACTAGCAGCTCCAATGAGCAGTTCTTC
TRBJ2-6 | - | TRBV6-2/TRBV6-3 | TRBD2 | CASSPKASGMTGANVLTF | TGTGCCAGCAGCCCGAAGGCTAGCGGGATGACTGGGGCCAACGTCCTGACTTTC
TRBJ2-1 | - | TRBV27 | - | CAILQGGEQFF | TGTGCCATCCTGCAGGGGGGAGAGCAGTTCTTC
TRBJ1-4 | - | TRBV6-5 | TRBD1 | CASSPGQGGDLRFF | TGTGCCAGCAGCCCAGGACAGGGGGGGGATCTTAGGTTTTTT
TRBJ1-5 | - | TRBV6-5 | TRBD1 | CASSTQGAGQPQHF | TGTGCCAGCAGCACACAGGGGGCCGGTCAGCCCCAGCATTTT
TRBJ2-7 | - | TRBV6-5 | TRBD2 | CASSYPGTSGRYEQYF | TGTGCCAGCAGTTATCCCGGGACTAGCGGGAGATACGAGCAGTACTTC
TRBJ2-1 | - | TRBV6-5 | - | CASSFSGRTSYNEQFF | TGTGCCAGCAGTTTTAGCGGAAGAACCTCCTACAATGAGCAGTTCTTC
TRBJ2-7 | - | TRBV7-2 | TRBD2 | CASSLSGRGVYEQYF | TGTGCCAGCAGCTTAAGCGGGAGGGGGGTCTACGAGCAGTACTTC
TRBJ1-6 | - | TRBV18 | TRBD1 | CASSLDRGQSYNSPLHF | TGTGCCAGCTCCCTTGACAGGGGGCAATCCTATAATTCACCCCTCCACTTT
TRBJ2-1 | - | TRBV3-1/TRBV3-2 | TRBD2 | CASSRGLAGGPSNEQFF | TGTGCCAGCAGCCGAGGACTAGCGGGAGGGCCCTCCAATGAGCAGTTCTTC
TRBJ2-3 | once | TRBV19 | - | CASIPGGTDTQYF | TGTGCCAGTATCCCGGGAGGCACAGATACGCAGTATTTT
TRBJ2-7 | - | TRBV5-1 | TRBD1 | CASSTGTVEQYF | TGCGCCAGCAGCACGGGGACAGTCGAGCAGTACTTC
TRBJ1-5 | - | TRBV7-9 | - | CASSLGDSTNQPQHF | TGTGCCAGCAGCTTAGGGGACTCCACCAATCAGCCCCAGCATTTT
TRBJ2-1 | - | TRBV6-2/TRBV6-3 | TRBD2 | CASSYSRGSGTHEQFF | TGTGCCAGCAGTTACTCGCGGGGGAGTGGTACACATGAGCAGTTCTTC
TRBJ2-3 | - | TRBV9 | TRBD2 | CASSVALAGATDTQYF | TGTGCCAGCAGCGTAGCCCTAGCGGGAGCGACAGATACGCAGTATTTT
TRBJ2-5 | once | TRBV27 | - | CASSLNPEETQYF | TGTGCCAGCAGTTTAAACCCAGAAGAGACCCAGTACTTC
TRBJ2-7 | - | TRBV28 | TRBD1 | CASSWGQVYEQYF | TGTGCCAGCAGTTGGGGACAGGTCTACGAGCAGTACTTC
TRBJ2-7 | - | TRBV7-2 | TRBD2 | CASSFRGGAYEQYF | TGTGCCAGCAGCTTCCGGGGGGGAGCCTACGAGCAGTACTTC
TRBJ2-3 | - | TRBV7-6 | - | CASSFQSTDTQYF | TGTGCCAGCAGCTTTCAATCCACAGATACGCAGTATTTT
TRBJ2-5 | - | TRBV5-1 | TRBD2 | CASSLALAGGPRETQYF | TGCGCCAGCAGCTTGGCCCTAGCGGGAGGGCCGCGAGAGACCCAGTACTTC
TRBJ1-1 | - | TRBV30 | TRBD1 | CAQRDRGRRKYTEAFF | TGTGCCCAGCGCGACAGGGGGCGCAGGAAATACACTGAAGCTTTCTTT
TRBJ1-1 | - | TRBV19 | TRBD1 | CASRNRGRDTEAFF | TGTGCCAGTAGAAACAGGGGGCGGGACACTGAAGCTTTCTTT
TRBJ1-2 | once | TRBV4-1 | - | CASVQGLDHASYGYTF | TGCGCCAGCGTGCAGGGATTGGACCACGCCTCATATGGCTACACCTTC
TRBJ1-1 | - | TRBV4-3 | - | CASSQDRNTEAFF | TGCGCCAGCAGCCAAGATCGTAACACTGAAGCTTTCTTT
TRBJ1-1 | - | TRBV2 | - | CASSVGGSTEAFF | TGTGCCAGCAGCGTGGGGGGGTCGACTGAAGCTTTCTTT
TRBJ2-5 | - | TRBV6-5 | - | CASRLRETQYF | TGTGCCAGCAGGCTGCGGGAGACCCAGTACTTC
TRBJ2-7 | - | TRBV4-3 | - | CASSQGLHYEQYF | TGCGCCAGCAGCCAGGGACTTCACTACGAGCAGTACTTC
TRBJ2-2 | - | TRBV5-1 | - | CAGGPNTGELFF | TGCGCCGGCGGGCCTAACACCGGGGAGCTGTTTTTT
TRBJ1-5 | - | TRBV27 | TRBD1 | CASSDRGPGQPQHF | TGTGCCAGCAGTGACAGGGGGCCAGGTCAGCCCCAGCATTTT